A single sample is the source of the 9 T cell receptor beta chains below, sequenced in a study of blood T cell repertoires in COVID-19. Clones were sequenced by immunoSEQ multiplex PCR, and TCRdb holds only the in-frame ones, with some missing. The sample records some 130,000 clones, approximately 80% being singletons. The sequenced sample consisted of peripheral blood. These receptors originate from a woman aged 55-69 years with active or convalescent COVID-19.

The V call is TRBV28, the J call TRBJ2-7; D ambiguous. The CDR3 extends over 11 amino acids. The V gene lost 7 bases and the J gene lost 0 bases, with 4 bases spanning the gap. Germline assignment: CDR1 MDHEN and CDR2 SYDVKM. CDR3 in amino acids: CASTSSYEQYF. The CDR3 nucleotides are TGTGCCAGCACCAGCTCCTACGAGCAGTACTTC.

The genes are TRBV7-2 and TRBJ2-2, with 10 bases fitting TRBD1. V gave up 2 bases and J gave up 8 bases; unmatched junction bases: 8. The CDR3 totals 16 residues. The germline CDR1 and CDR2 sequences are SGHTA and FQGNSA. CDR3 in amino acids: CASSLSGTGASGELFF. CDR3 nucleotide sequence: TGTGCCAGCAGCTTATCTGGGACAGGGGCGTCGGGGGAGCTGTTTTTT.

This clone showed up just once. The chain uses TRBV11-3 and TRBJ2-7, with TRBD1 as a possible D gene (5 bases). The germline V and J ends were trimmed by 9 bases and 5 bases, with 11 bases remaining between them. Per germline, CDR1 SGHNT and CDR2 YENEEA. CDR3 length equals 11 residues. This CDR3 reads CARVTVHEQYV. CDR3 sequence (DNA): TGTGCCAGGGTGACAGTCCACGAGCAGTACGTC.

Details on this clone: At one end, the junction sequence differs from germline, possibly due to a read error. The CDR3 nucleotides read TGTGCCAGCAGTCCCGACGCTTTGGGAGCGGGAGCCTCATCGTTT. This translates into CASSPDALGAGASSF. This chain joins TRBV28 and TRBJ2-3; 8 positions match TRBD2. CDR1 and CDR2 from the germline V gene are MDHEN and SYDVKM. The CDR3 sequence is 15 residues long.

V and J are TRBV24-1 and TRBJ1-5; unclear D gene. This CDR3 region has 15 residues. The V end lost 3 bases, the J end lost 4 bases, and 12 bases lay between the germline ends. Germline CDR1 is KGHDR and CDR2 is SFDVKD. In DNA, the CDR3 is TGTGCCACCAGTGATACACAGACGGGGAATCAGCCCCAGCATTTT. Protein sequence: CATSDTQTGNQPQHF.

The gene calls are TRBV11-3 and TRBJ2-1; D is perhaps TRBD1 (6 bases). The germline CDR1 and CDR2 sequences are SGHNT and YENEEA. V lost 0 bases and J 2 bases, leaving 8 bases between the germline ends. The CDR3 length is 15 residues. CDR3 nucleotides: TGTGCCAGCAGCTTAGATGGACAGCCCTACAATGAGCAGTTCTTC. Its protein is CASSLDGQPYNEQFF.

The count of this clone is one. The gene calls are TRBV30 and TRBJ2-1; possible D gene TRBD1, 5 bases. The CDR3 sequence is 14 residues long. With 0 bases removed from V and 9 bases from J, the gap between germline ends came to 15 bases. Germline loops: CDR1 GTSNPN, CDR2 SVGIG (reference sequence). CDR3: CAWSVRSQGSEQFF. The CDR3 DNA reads as TGTGCCTGGAGTGTACGCTCGCAGGGCAGTGAGCAGTTCTTC.

The CDR3 loop reads CASSLDRNSGVLNEQFF. The DNA of the CDR3 is TGTGCCAGCAGCTTAGATCGTAATAGCGGAGTTTTGAATGAGCAGTTCTTC. The chain uses TRBV11-2 and TRBJ2-1; tentative D call: TRBD2 (6 bases). Germline lookup yields CDR1 SGHAT and CDR2 FQNNGV. The CDR3 covers 17 residues. V was trimmed by 0 bases and J by 7 bases, leaving 19 bases between them.

The J gene is TRBJ2-2, the V gene TRBV28, with 12 bases identical to TRBD1. CDR1 is MDHEN and CDR2 is SYDVKM in the germline V gene. V gave up 6 bases and J gave up 8 bases; unmatched junction bases: 7. The CDR3 has 15 residues. The CDR3 DNA reads TGTGCCAGCAGCAGCCGGGACAGGGGGCCGGGGGAGCTGTTTTTT. Protein product: CASSSRDRGPGELFF.